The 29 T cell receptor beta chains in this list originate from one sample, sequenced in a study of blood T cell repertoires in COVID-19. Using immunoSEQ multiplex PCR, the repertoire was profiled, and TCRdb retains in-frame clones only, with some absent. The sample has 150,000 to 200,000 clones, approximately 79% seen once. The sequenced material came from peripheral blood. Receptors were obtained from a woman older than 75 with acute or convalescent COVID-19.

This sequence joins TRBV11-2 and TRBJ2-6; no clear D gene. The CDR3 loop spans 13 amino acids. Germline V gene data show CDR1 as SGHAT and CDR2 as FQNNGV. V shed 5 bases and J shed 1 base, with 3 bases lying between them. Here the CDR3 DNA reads TGTGCCAGCAGCCTATCTGGGGCCAACGTCCTGACTTTC. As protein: CASSLSGANVLTF.

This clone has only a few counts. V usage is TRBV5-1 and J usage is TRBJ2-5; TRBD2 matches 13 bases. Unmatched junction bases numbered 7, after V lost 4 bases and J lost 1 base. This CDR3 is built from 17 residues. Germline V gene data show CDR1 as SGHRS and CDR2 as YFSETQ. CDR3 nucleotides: TGCGCCAGCAGCACCGGACTAGCGGGAGAGTTCCAAGAGACCCAGTACTTC. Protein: CASSTGLAGEFQETQYF.

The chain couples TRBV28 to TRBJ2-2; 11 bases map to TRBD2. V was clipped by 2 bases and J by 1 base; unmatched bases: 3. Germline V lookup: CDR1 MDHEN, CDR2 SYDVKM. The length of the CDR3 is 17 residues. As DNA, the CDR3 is TGTGCCAGCAGTTTAATAACTAGCGGGAGGAACACCGGGGAGCTGTTTTTT. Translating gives CASSLITSGRNTGELFF.

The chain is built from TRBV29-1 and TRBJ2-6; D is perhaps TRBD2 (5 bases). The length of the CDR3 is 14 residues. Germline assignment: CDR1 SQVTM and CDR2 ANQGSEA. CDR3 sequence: CGGQVSSGANVLTF. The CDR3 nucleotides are TGCGGAGGCCAGGTCTCCTCTGGGGCCAACGTCCTGACTTTC.

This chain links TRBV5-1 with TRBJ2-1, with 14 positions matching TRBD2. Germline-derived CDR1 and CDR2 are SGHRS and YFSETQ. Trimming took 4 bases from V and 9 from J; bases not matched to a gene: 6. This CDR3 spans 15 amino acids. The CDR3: CASSTGLAGVGEQFF. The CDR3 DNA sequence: TGCGCCAGCAGCACGGGACTAGCGGGAGTGGGTGAGCAGTTCTTC.

The CDR3 DNA follows: TGTGCCAGCAGCCTTTGGACAGGGGGCGAAACTAGCACAGATACGCAGTATTTT. Translating it yields CASSLWTGGETSTDTQYF. The V gene is TRBV3-1 (or the pseudogene TRBV3-2), the J gene TRBJ2-3, with 11 bases matching TRBD1. Germline CDR1 reads LGHDT; CDR2 reads YNNKEL (reference sequence). Germline trimming cut 4 bases from V and 0 bases from J; bases unmatched to any gene: 9. The CDR3 loop spans 18 amino acids.

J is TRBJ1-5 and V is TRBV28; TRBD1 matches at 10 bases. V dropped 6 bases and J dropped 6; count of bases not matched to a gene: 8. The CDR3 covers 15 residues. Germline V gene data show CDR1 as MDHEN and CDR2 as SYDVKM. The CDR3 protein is CASRGGTGEAQPQHF. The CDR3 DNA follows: TGTGCCAGCAGGGGTGGGACAGGGGAGGCTCAGCCCCAGCATTTT. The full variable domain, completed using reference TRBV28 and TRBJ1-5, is DVKVTQSSRYLVKRTGEKVFLECVQDMDHENMFWYRQDPGLGLRLIYFSYDVKMKEKGDIPEGYSVSREKKERFSLILESASTNQTSMYLCASRGGTGEAQPQHFGDGTRLSIL.

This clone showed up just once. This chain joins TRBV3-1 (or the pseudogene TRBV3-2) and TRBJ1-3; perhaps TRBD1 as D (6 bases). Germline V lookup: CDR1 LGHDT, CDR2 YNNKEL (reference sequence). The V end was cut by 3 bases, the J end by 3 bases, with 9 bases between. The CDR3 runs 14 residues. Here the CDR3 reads CASSQRTDGNTIYF. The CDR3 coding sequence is TGTGCCAGCAGCCAGCGGACAGATGGAAACACCATATATTTT.

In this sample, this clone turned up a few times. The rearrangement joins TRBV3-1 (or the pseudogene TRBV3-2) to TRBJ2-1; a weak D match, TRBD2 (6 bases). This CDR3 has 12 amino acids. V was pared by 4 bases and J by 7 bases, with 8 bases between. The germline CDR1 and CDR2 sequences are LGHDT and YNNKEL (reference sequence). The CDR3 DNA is TGTGCCAGCAGCCCTAGCGTGAATGAGCAGTTCTTC. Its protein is CASSPSVNEQFF.

This CDR3 is CASRRGLAGYNEQFF. DNA for the CDR3: TGTGCCAGCAGGAGGGGACTAGCGGGTTACAATGAGCAGTTCTTC. This chain connects TRBV2 to TRBJ2-1, with 12 bases lining up with TRBD2. After removal of 6 bases from V and 4 bases from J, the junction contained 4 bases not matched to a gene. The CDR3 runs 15 residues. CDR1 and CDR2 (germline): SNHLY, FYNNEI. Full variable domain (remainder filled in from reference TRBV2 and TRBJ2-1): EPEVTQTPSHQVTQMGQEVILRCVPISNHLYFYWYRQILGQKVEFLVSFYNNEISEKSEIFDDQFSVERPDGSNFTLKIRSTKLEDSAMYFCASRRGLAGYNEQFFGPGTRLTVL.

In DNA, the CDR3 is TGTGCCACCCAGGGGGCCGACACTGAAGCTTTCTTT. Protein product: CATQGADTEAFF. J is TRBJ1-1 and V is TRBV10-3; TRBD1 aligns across 8 bases. With 10 bases clipped from V and 3 bases from J, the junction kept 4 bases outside the gene matches. The CDR3 covers 12 residues. Germline loops: CDR1 ENHRY, CDR2 SYGVKD.

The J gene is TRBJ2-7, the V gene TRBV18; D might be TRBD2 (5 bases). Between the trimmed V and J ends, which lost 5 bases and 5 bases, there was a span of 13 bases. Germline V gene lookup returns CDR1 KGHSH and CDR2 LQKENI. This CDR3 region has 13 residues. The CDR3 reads CASSSYEGDEQYF. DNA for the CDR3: TGTGCCAGCTCATCCTATGAGGGAGACGAGCAGTACTTC.

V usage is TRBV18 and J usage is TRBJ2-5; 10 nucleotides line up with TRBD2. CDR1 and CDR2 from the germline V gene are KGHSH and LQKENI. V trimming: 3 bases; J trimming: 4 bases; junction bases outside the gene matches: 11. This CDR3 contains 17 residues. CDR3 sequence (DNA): TGTGCCAGCTCACCCAGGACTAGCGGAATAGACCCAGAGACCCAGTACTTC. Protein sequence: CASSPRTSGIDPETQYF.

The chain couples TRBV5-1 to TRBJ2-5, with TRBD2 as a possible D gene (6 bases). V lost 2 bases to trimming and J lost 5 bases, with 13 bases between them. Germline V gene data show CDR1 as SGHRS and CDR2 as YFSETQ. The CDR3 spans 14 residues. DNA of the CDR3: TGCGCCAGCAGCTTCCTAGCGCTTGGGGAGACCCAGTACTTC. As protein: CASSFLALGETQYF.

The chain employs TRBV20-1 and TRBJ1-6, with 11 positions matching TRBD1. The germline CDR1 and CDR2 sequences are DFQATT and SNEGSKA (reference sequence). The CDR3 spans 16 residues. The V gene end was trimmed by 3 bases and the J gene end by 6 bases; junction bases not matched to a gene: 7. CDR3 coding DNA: TGCAGTGCTAGTGACGCTGGGACAGGGGGTAATTCACCCCTCCACTTT. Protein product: CSASDAGTGGNSPLHF.

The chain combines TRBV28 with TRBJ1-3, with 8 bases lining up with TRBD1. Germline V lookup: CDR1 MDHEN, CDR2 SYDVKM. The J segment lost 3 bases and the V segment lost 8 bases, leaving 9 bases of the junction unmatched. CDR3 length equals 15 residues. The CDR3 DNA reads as TGTGCCAGCGCAAACACAGGGGGATATGGAAACACCATATATTTT. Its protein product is CASANTGGYGNTIYF.

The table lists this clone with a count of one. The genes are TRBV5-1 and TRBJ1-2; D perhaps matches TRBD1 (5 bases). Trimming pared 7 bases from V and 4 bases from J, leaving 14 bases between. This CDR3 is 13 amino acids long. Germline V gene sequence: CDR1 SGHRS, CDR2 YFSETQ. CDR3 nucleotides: TGCGCCAGCGCAGAGAGACAGACCTATGGCTACACCTTC. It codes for CASAERQTYGYTF.

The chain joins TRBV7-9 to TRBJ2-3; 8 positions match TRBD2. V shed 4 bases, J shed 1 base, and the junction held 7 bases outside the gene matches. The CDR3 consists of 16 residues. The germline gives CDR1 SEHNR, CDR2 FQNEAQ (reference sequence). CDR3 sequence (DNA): TGTGCCAGCAGCTCACGGGGACTAGTGGGCACAGATACGCAGTATTTT. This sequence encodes CASSSRGLVGTDTQYF.

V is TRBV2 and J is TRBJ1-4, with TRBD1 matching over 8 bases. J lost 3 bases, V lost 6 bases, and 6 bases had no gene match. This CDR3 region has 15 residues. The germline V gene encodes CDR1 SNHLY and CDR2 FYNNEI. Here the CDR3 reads CASRQQGQANEKLFF. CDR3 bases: TGTGCCAGCAGGCAACAGGGACAGGCTAATGAAAAACTGTTTTTT.

In DNA form, the CDR3 reads TGTGCCAGCAGCTTAGCGTCCACTCGGCCCCAGCATTTT. Translating gives CASSLASTRPQHF. This chain connects TRBV7-2 to TRBJ1-5, with D unclear. V was trimmed by 0 bases and J by 9 bases, leaving 9 bases between them. The V gene's germline CDR1 is SGHTA and CDR2 FQGNSA. The CDR3 covers 13 residues.

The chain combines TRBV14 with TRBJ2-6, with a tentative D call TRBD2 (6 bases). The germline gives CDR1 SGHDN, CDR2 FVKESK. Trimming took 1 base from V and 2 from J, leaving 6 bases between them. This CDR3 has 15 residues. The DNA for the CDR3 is TGTGCCAGCAGCCAAGCGGGGGCTGGGGCCAACGTCCTGACTTTC. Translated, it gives CASSQAGAGANVLTF.

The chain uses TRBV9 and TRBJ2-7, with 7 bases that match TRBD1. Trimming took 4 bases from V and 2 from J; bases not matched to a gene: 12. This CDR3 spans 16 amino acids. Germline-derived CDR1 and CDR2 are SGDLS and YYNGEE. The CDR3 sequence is CASSSNAGTVTYEQYF. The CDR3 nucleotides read TGTGCCAGCAGCTCAAACGCCGGGACAGTAACCTACGAGCAGTACTTC.

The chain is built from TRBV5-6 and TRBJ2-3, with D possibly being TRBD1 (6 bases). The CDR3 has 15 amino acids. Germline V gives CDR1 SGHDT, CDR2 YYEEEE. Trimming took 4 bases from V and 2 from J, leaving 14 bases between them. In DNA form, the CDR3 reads TGTGCCAGCAGCCTACAGGGTGACAACACAGATACGCAGTATTTT. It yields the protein CASSLQGDNTDTQYF.

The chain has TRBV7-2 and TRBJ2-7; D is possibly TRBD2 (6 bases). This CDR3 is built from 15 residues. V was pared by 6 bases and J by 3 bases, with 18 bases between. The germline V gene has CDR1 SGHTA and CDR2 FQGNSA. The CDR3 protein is CASRPPGTSVYEQYF. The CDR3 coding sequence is TGTGCCAGCAGACCACCCGGGACTTCCGTCTACGAGCAGTACTTC. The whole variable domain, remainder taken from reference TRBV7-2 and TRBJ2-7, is GAGVSQSPSNKVTEKGKDVELRCDPISGHTALYWYRQSLGQGLEFLIYFQGNSAPDKSGLPSDRFSAERTGGSVSTLTIQRTQQEDSAVYLCASRPPGTSVYEQYFGPGTRLTVT.

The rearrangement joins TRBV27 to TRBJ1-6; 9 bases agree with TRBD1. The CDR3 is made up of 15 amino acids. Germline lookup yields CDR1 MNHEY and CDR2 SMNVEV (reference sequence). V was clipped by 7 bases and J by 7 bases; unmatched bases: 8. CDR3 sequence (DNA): TGTGCCAGCAATCCCACAGGGGGCGAGAATTCACCCCTCCACTTT. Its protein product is CASNPTGGENSPLHF.

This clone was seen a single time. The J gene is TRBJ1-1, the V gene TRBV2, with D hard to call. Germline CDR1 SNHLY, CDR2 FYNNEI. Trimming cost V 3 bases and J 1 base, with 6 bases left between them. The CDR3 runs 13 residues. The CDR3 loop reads CASSDVSNTEAFF. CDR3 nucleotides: TGTGCCAGCAGTGATGTATCGAACACTGAAGCTTTCTTT.

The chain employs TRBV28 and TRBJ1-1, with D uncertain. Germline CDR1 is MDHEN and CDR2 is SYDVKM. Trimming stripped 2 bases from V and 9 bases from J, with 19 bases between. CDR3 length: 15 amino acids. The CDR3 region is CASSLLSGGWMKAFF. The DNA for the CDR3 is TGTGCCAGCAGTTTACTGTCGGGTGGGTGGATGAAAGCTTTCTTT.

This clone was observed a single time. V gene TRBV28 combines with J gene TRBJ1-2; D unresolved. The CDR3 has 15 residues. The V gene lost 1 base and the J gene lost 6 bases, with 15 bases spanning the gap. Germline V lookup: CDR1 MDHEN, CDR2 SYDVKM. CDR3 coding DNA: TGTGCCAGCAGTTTATTTAGCCGGGGATCCGATGGCTACACCTTC. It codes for CASSLFSRGSDGYTF.

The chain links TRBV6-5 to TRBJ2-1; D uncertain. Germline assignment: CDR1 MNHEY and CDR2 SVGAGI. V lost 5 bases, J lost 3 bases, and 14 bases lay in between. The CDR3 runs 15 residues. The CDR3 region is CASSPPGWYYNEQFF. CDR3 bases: TGTGCCAGCAGTCCCCCAGGATGGTACTACAATGAGCAGTTCTTC.